This T cell receptor beta chain is drawn from a study of beta chain features in type 1 diabetes (dated by TCRdb to the late 2010s). Regarding the study in general: No differences in mean age, gender distribution, total cell number or subset yield were found between patients and healthy donors. The study compared the TCRB repertoires of sorted circulating CD4+ T cell subsets in recently diagnosed type 1 diabetes patients with those in matched healthy donors. A total of some 110 million sorted cells were examined across all samples, and a strong correlation was observed between cell number per subset and RNA yield. Whereas all 30 or so donors provided naive and central memory subsets, regulatory and stem cell-like memory subsets were isolated from just 8 patients and about 8 healthy donors.

The CDR1 and CDR2 encoded by the germline V gene are SGHDN and FVKESK. CDR3 length: 15 amino acids, cysteine to phenylalanine. Just the 45-base CDR3 DNA is kept, in frame starting at base 1. Trimming at the junction amounts to 4 bases on V and 4 bases on J, and the germline ends lie 11 bases apart. This clone was observed a few times. What antigen it recognizes has not been identified. Within one base of it there is no much larger clone, and no base qualities were kept. What the authors observed across the whole study: A moderate but significant shortening of TCRB CDR3 length was observed in type 1 diabetes patients in all four CD4+ subsets. The naive, central memory and regulatory TCRB repertoires appeared to resemble one another more closely among patients than among healthy donors. Because cDNA was sequenced instead of genomic DNA, activated cells with high expression could be over-represented, although the groups did not differ in activation or CD3 levels. HLA sub-analyses involved small numbers of individuals, so any influence of HLA type on TCRB rearrangement remained unresolved. PCR might favor shorter templates, but patient and control samples were amplified and corrected together, so any skew would affect both groups equally. At VDJ recombination sites, type 1 diabetes patients had fewer insertions and more deleted nucleotides, which implies abnormalities in thymic rearrangement.

All of the isolated RNA was reverse transcribed with the High Capacity cDNA Reverse Transcription Kit, so expressed TCRB transcripts were sequenced. Naive, central memory and regulatory T cell samples underwent deep immunoSEQ sequencing, averaging about 3.57 million total reads per sample. After sorted cells were lysed in RLT buffer, RNA was extracted with DNase-treated RNeasy Micro or Mini kits, with the choice depending on cell number. Each cell subset was processed separately to prevent cross-contamination, with patient and healthy donor samples processed together. The immunoSEQ multiplex PCR was used to amplify TCRB sequences from cDNA, yielding 87-bp fragments that span the CDR3 region. Sequencing of the amplicons was done on the Illumina HiSeq platform. The original pipeline was this. Synthetic template baselines were used to correct PCR bias computationally, reads within Hamming distance 2 were collapsed, and singletons that could not be merged were discarded. Reads were aligned against IMGT to assign V, D and J genes, CDR3 length and insertions or deletions at six rearrangement sites. Within each subset, clonotype counts were normalized to the number of sorted cells before true diversity and Gini coefficients were calculated with the tcR R package. The overlap coefficient, calculated on TCRB nucleotide sequences, was used to measure repertoire sharing. TCRdb retrieved this table from immuneACCESS and kept in-frame rearrangements only. Not all clones are present; in checked studies, unresolved V genes account for under half, and no reason is known for the remainder. V, J and clone size are taken as reported in that table, and D and trimming were inferred from the DNA itself. Within this sample are 250,000 to 350,000 clones, with 11% to 15% of them counted one time only. 6.7% of the sample is in the top ten clones.

A single peripheral blood draw of roughly 0.11 L on average was collected from each donor into heparinised tubes. Naive, central memory, regulatory and stem cell-like memory CD4+ T cells were sorted on a BD FACSAria II using a panel including CD45RO, CCR7, CD25, CD127, CD95 and CD27. All sorted populations exceeded 95% purity. PBMCs were isolated right away by Lymphoprep density gradient centrifugation and were stained directly, without culture. Samples were stained and sorted in pairs, with one healthy donor and one patient per experiment, so that batch effects were minimized. This chain joins TRBV14 to TRBJ2-6; the D gene is perhaps TRBD2, on 5 matching bases. The clonotype was recovered from a man aged 30 to 39 in good health. Material: central memory CD4+ T cells from blood. The CDR3 region: CASSPGSLGANVLTF. The nucleotide sequence reads TGTGCCAGCAGCCCGGGGTCTCTGGGGGCCAACGTCCTGACTTTC.